This is a list of T cell receptor beta chains from one sample in a study of T cells in Graves' hyperthyroidism and ophthalmopathy. TCRdb reprocessed the multiplex PCR reads via MiXCR and lists one record per CDR3 protein. The repertoire holds over 150,000 distinct CDR3 sequences, with less than 20% as singletons. Source material: blood. Source of these receptors: a woman aged 45-59 years with Graves' hyperthyroidism. Both conserved end residues are part of each CDR3.

j_call	v_call	cdr3_aa
TRBJ2-7	TRBV6-5	CASSYGTALEQYF
TRBJ2-1	TRBV12-3/TRBV12-4	CASRDVAGRRIIAGSEQFF
TRBJ1-1	TRBV11-2	CASSLHTEAFF
TRBJ2-5	TRBV6-1	CASSYGLQETQYF
TRBJ2-1	TRBV27	CASSLFAPGLGTNEQFF
TRBJ2-7	TRBV11-3	CASSFQQGLEQYF
TRBJ1-2	TRBV28	CATPQRGTGALAGGYTF
TRBJ2-1	TRBV11-3	CASSLERGLAGYNEQFF
TRBJ2-6	TRBV5-1	CASSKTTGIGANVLTF
TRBJ1-1	TRBV3-1	CASSQDEQVLNTEAFF
TRBJ1-4	TRBV18	CASSPPGQGKKLFF
TRBJ1-4	TRBV5-1	CASSLGTGDYNEKLFF
TRBJ2-1	TRBV24-1	CATSEIRRDHNEQFF
TRBJ2-1	TRBV28	CASSTPLNEQFF
TRBJ2-7	TRBV11-3	CASNPSGSYEQYF
TRBJ1-5	TRBV15	CATSRDPIQPQHF
TRBJ2-7	TRBV7-8	CASSSGLAGGPGAYEQYF
TRBJ1-4	TRBV20-1	CSATPGTNEKLFF
TRBJ2-1	TRBV19	CASRPTGVVPYNEQFF
TRBJ2-3	TRBV9	CASSTTATDTQYF
TRBJ2-7	TRBV30	CAWSVTPPYEQYF
TRBJ2-7	TRBV12-3/TRBV12-4	CASSSGRYEQYF
TRBJ1-2	TRBV2	CASSEAWVSRGYTF
TRBJ2-7	TRBV2	CASRLLAGDYEQYF
TRBJ2-7	TRBV28	CASSLLQDIYEQYF
TRBJ2-6	TRBV27	CASRGSGANVLTF
TRBJ2-2	TRBV18	CASSPSLAGAGELFF
TRBJ2-3	TRBV12-3/TRBV12-4	CASSIGSTDTQYF
TRBJ2-2	TRBV30	CAWRVTSGSKNTGELFF
TRBJ2-1	TRBV29-1	CSVRASGRPEQFF
TRBJ1-2	TRBV24-1	CATSNQGEGYTF
TRBJ1-2	TRBV6-1	CASSRTGDNYGYTF
TRBJ2-1	TRBV27	CARLAGEGKSNEQFF
TRBJ2-1	TRBV19	CASSIRGQEAYNEQFF
TRBJ1-2	TRBV6-2/TRBV6-3	CASRGSETNYGYTF
TRBJ1-5	TRBV7-3	CASSTEQQDQPQHF
TRBJ2-1	TRBV12-3/TRBV12-4	CASSLARRGRRAGNEQFF
TRBJ2-7	TRBV10-3	CAIKSSSYEQYF
TRBJ2-7	TRBV28	CASSLEGVNYEQYF
TRBJ2-3	TRBV11-2	CASSRASSGNTDTQYF
TRBJ2-7	TRBV4-2	CASSHPSGRRDEQYF
TRBJ1-1	TRBV28	CASSPPPMNTEAFF
TRBJ2-3	TRBV14	CASKLAGDTQYF
TRBJ2-1	TRBV27	CASRDTGLWSYNEQFF
TRBJ2-5	TRBV7-9	CASSTPEETQYF
TRBJ1-1	TRBV5-1	CASSLAGGGTDTEAFF
TRBJ2-5	TRBV7-8	CASSLESALSETQYF
TRBJ2-2	TRBV11-3	CASSYAANTGELFF
TRBJ2-3	TRBV6-1	CASGRQGAKAADTQYF
TRBJ1-4	TRBV27	CASSFRVPSTNEKLFF
TRBJ1-1	TRBV20-1	CGGWGSNTEAFF
TRBJ1-1	TRBV29-1	CSVEGGRANTEAFF
TRBJ2-7	TRBV10-3	CAIRDLKSQLEEQYF
TRBJ1-1	TRBV29-1	CSAGQPNTEAFF
TRBJ2-3	TRBV6-1	CASSELAGDFRTQYF
TRBJ1-5	TRBV29-1	CSVGYTRDQPQHF
TRBJ2-1	TRBV20-1	CSASPTGASYNEQFF
TRBJ2-1	TRBV5-1	CASSPGGSGANYEQFF
TRBJ1-5	TRBV24-1	CATSDPGSNQPQHF